One sample yielded the 10 T cell receptor beta chains listed below, sequenced in a study of shared clonotypes between healthy human individuals. Here immunoSEQ multiplex PCR was the method, and the copy in TCRdb shows in-frame clones only, minus some. The data hold about 680,000 clones, with 55% to 85% observed a single time. Sequenced input: memory CD4+ T cells sorted from blood. Subset described: CD45RA-negative fraction. These receptor sequences come from a woman in her 30s in good health.

V usage is TRBV5-4 and J usage is TRBJ1-2; perhaps TRBD1 as D (5 bases). Trimming left V 4 bases short and J 4 bases short, with 14 bases between. The CDR3 consists of 14 residues. Germline CDR1 and CDR2: SGHNT and YYREEE (reference sequence). The CDR3, as DNA: TGTGCCAGCAGCCGAGGGGATCGGAGCTATGGCTACACCTTC. It translates to CASSRGDRSYGYTF.

The chain employs TRBV7-9 and TRBJ1-3; D is unclear. V gave up 7 bases and J gave up 4 bases, with 14 bases separating them. CDR3 length equals 14 residues. CDR1 is SEHNR, CDR2 FQNEAQ, per germline (reference sequence). Here the CDR3 DNA reads TGTGCCAGCACCAGTTTCCGGACCGGAAACACCATATATTTT. Its protein product is CASTSFRTGNTIYF.

This clone has ten or more counts. This sample also contains other DNA sequences that code for the same CDR3. The V call is TRBV5-1, the J call TRBJ2-7; 9 bases match TRBD1. J was trimmed by 6 bases and V by 2 bases; bases with no gene match: 3. The CDR3 runs 13 residues. Germline assignment: CDR1 SGHRS and CDR2 YFSETQ. The CDR3: CASSLGQGREQYF. The CDR3, as DNA: TGCGCCAGCAGCTTAGGACAGGGGCGCGAGCAGTACTTC.

This clone has at least ten counts. The chain has TRBV19 and TRBJ1-5, with TRBD1 matching over 11 bases. Unmatched junction bases numbered 6, after V lost 5 bases and J lost 9 bases. The germline V gene has CDR1 LNHDA and CDR2 SQIVND (reference sequence). The CDR3 sequence is 14 residues long. CDR3 sequence reads: CASSAGQGAWPQHF. CDR3 coding DNA: TGTGCCAGTAGTGCAGGACAGGGGGCTTGGCCCCAGCATTTT.

The rearrangement joins TRBV19 to TRBJ2-1; TRBD2 matches 8 bases. Trimming removed 1 base from V and 13 bases from J; junction bases left unmatched: 12. Germline V gene lookup returns CDR1 LNHDA and CDR2 SQIVND (reference sequence). The CDR3 covers 15 residues. The chain's CDR3 is CASSIVGGRPYGQFF. Written as DNA, the CDR3 is TGTGCCAGTAGTATAGTTGGCGGGAGGCCTTATGGTCAGTTCTTC.

V gene TRBV15 combines with J gene TRBJ1-4; D is unclear. Trimming cost V 1 base and J 5 bases, with 11 bases left between them. The CDR3 runs to 15 residues. Germline CDR1 LNHNV, CDR2 YYDKDF (reference sequence). CDR3 bases: TGTGCCACCAGCAGAGCTGTGGATCCCAATGAAAAACTGTTTTTT. It translates to CATSRAVDPNEKLFF.

The chain recombines TRBV4-2 with TRBJ2-7; the match to TRBD2 covers 9 bases. Germline CDR1 reads LGHNA; CDR2 reads YNFKEQ. V lost 3 bases and J lost 7; bases outside the gene matches: 13. The CDR3 consists of 16 residues. DNA of the CDR3: TGTGCCAGCAGCCAGGAAATAGCGGGAGCTTCGGGAGAGCAGTACTTC. It yields the protein CASSQEIAGASGEQYF.

This clone has more than one count but fewer than ten. V gene TRBV4-2 combines with J gene TRBJ2-7, with a possible D match to TRBD2 (5 bases). The CDR3 runs to 16 residues. Trimming left V 4 bases short and J 0 bases short, with 16 bases between. Germline V gene lookup returns CDR1 LGHNA and CDR2 YNFKEQ. The CDR3 here is CASSPGEAVSSYEQYF. The CDR3, as DNA: TGTGCCAGCAGCCCCGGGGAAGCGGTCAGCTCCTACGAGCAGTACTTC.

The chain is built from TRBV5-1 and TRBJ1-2, with unresolved D. This CDR3 region has 14 residues. V shed 0 bases and J shed 8 bases, with 14 bases lying between them. Germline assignment: CDR1 SGHRS and CDR2 YFSETQ. The CDR3 DNA sequence: TGCGCCAGCAGCTTGGATGGCCCCACCGGAGGCTACACCTTC. Translating gives CASSLDGPTGGYTF.

This clone was seen once. This chain connects TRBV5-1 to TRBJ1-1; D unclear. The V and J ends lost 2 bases and 6 bases respectively, with 11 bases between them. Germline V lookup: CDR1 SGHRS, CDR2 YFSETQ. The length of the CDR3 is 13 residues. The CDR3 reads CASSFVGRAEAFF. CDR3 DNA: TGCGCCAGCAGCTTCGTAGGGAGGGCTGAAGCTTTCTTT.